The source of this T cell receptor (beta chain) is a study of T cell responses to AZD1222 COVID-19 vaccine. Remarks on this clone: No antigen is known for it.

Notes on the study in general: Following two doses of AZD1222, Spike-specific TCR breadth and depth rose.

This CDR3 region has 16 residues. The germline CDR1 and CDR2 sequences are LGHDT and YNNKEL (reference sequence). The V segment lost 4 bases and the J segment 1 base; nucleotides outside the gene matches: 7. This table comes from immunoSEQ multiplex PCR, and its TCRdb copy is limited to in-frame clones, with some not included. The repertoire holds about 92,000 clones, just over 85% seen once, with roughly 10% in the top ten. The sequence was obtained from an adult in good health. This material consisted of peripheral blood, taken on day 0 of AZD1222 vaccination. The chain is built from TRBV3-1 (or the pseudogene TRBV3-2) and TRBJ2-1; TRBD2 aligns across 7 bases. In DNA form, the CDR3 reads TGTGCCAGCAGCCCACTAGCGACCGGTTCCTACAATGAGCAGTTCTTC. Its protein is CASSPLATGSYNEQFF.